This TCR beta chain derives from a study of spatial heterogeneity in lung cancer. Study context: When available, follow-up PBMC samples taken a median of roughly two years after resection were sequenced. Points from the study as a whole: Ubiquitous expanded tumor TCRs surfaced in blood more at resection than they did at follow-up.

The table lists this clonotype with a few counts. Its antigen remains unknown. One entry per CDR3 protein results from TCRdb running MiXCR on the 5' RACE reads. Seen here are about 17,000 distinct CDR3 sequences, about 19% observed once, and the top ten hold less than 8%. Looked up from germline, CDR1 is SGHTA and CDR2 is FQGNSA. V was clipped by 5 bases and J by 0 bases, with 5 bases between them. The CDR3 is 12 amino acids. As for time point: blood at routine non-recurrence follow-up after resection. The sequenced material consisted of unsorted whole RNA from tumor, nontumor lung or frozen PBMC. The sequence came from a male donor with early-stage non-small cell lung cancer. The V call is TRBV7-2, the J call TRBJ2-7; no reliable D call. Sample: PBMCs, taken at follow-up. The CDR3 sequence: CASSRNSYEQYF. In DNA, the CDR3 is TGTGCCAGCAGCCGCAACTCCTACGAGCAGTACTTC.